This TCR beta chain was documented in a study of blood T cell repertoires in COVID-19. Study-wide background: T cells, B-cell-depleted T cells, or PBMCs supplied cDNA or gDNA.

The ends lost 8 bases at V and 4 bases at J; junction bases unmatched: 7. CDR1 is MNHEY, CDR2 SMNVEV, per germline (reference sequence). The CDR3 extends over 14 amino acids. The repertoire was sequenced with immunoSEQ multiplex PCR; TCRdb's copy has only in-frame clones and lacks some. The sample includes around 700,000 clones, about 90% of them seen just once. The sequence was collected from a woman between 18 and 30 years old with acute or convalescent COVID-19. The V call is TRBV27, the J call TRBJ2-1; 8 bases map to TRBD2. Source material: peripheral blood. The CDR3 spells CASFAGGPYNEQFF. For the CDR3, the DNA is TGTGCCAGCTTCGCGGGGGGACCTTACAATGAGCAGTTCTTC.